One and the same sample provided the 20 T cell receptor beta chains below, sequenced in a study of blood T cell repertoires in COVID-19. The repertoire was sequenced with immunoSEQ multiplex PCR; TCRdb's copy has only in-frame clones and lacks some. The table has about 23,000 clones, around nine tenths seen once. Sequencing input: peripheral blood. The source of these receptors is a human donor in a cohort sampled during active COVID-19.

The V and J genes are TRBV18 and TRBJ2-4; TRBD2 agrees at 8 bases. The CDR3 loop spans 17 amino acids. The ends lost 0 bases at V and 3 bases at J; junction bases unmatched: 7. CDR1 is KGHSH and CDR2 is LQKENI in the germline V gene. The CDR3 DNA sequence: TGTGCCAGCTCACCACCGCTGGGCGGGGGGAGCAAAAACATTCAGTACTTC. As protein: CASSPPLGGGSKNIQYF.

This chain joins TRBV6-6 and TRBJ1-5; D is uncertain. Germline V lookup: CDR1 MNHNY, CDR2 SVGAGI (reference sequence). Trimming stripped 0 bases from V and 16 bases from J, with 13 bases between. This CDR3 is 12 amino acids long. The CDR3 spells CASSYSGILLHF. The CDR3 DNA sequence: TGTGCCAGCAGTTACTCCGGGATTCTTCTTCATTTT.

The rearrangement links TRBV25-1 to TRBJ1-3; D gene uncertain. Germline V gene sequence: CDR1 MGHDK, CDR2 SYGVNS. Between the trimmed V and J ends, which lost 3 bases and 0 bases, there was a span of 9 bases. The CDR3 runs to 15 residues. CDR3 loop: CASSDLRSSGNTIYF. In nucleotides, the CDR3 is TGTGCCAGCAGTGACCTTAGAAGCTCTGGAAACACCATATATTTT.

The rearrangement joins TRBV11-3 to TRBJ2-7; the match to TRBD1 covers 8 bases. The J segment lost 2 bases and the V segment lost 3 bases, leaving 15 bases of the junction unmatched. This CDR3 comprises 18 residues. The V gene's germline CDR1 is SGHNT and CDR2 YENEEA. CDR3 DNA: TGTGCCAGCAGCTTCATTTCGGGGGTGACAGGGGTTCCCTACGAGCAGTACTTC. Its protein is CASSFISGVTGVPYEQYF.

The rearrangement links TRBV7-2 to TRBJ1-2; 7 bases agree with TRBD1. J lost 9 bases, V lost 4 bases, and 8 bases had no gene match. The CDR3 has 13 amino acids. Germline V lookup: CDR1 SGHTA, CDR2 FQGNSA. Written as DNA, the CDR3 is TGTGCCAGCAGCTGGGACAGTAAGAGTAGCTACACCTTC. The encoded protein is CASSWDSKSSYTF.

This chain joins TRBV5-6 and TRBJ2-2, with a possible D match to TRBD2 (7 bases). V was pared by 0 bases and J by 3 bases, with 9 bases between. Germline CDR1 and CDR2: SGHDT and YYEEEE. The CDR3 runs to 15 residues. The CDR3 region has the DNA TGTGCCAGCAGCTTGGCGGGGGGCGACACCGGGGAGCTGTTTTTT. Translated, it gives CASSLAGGDTGELFF.

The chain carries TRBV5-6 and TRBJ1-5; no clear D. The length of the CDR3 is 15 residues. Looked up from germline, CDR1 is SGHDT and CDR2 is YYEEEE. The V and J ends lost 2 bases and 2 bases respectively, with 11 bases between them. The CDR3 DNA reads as TGTGCCAGCAGCTTTGGCGACACAGGCAATCAGCCCCAGCATTTT. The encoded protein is CASSFGDTGNQPQHF.

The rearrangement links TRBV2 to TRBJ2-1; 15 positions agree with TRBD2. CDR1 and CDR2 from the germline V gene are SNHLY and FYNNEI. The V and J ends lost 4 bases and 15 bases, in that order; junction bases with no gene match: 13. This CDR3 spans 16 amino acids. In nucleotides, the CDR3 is TGTGCCAGCAGTGTGCAATCCGGGACTAGCGGGGGGCTGCGGTTCTTC. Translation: CASSVQSGTSGGLRFF.

CDR3 in DNA: TGTGCCAGCAGCGTAGAGGGGGGAAACACCATATATTTT. Encoded protein: CASSVEGGNTIYF. V usage is TRBV9 and J usage is TRBJ1-3; a possible D gene is TRBD1 (5 bases). CDR3 length equals 13 residues. V lost 0 bases and J 4 bases, leaving 5 bases between the germline ends. Per germline, CDR1 SGDLS and CDR2 YYNGEE.

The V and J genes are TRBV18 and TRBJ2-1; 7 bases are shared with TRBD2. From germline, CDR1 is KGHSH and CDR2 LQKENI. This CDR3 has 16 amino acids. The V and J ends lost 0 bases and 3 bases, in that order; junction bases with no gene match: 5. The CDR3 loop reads CASSPPVASGYNEQFF. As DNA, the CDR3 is TGTGCCAGCTCACCACCGGTGGCTAGCGGCTACAATGAGCAGTTCTTC.

The CDR3 sequence is CASSLSAGGNTGELFF. DNA for the CDR3: TGTGCCAGCAGTTTATCAGCAGGGGGAAACACCGGGGAGCTGTTTTTT. The chain has TRBV27 and TRBJ2-2; 7 bases align to TRBD1. CDR1 MNHEY and CDR2 SMNVEV come from the germline V gene (reference sequence). The CDR3 totals 16 residues. J gave up 2 bases and V 0 bases, and 3 bases lay outside the gene matches.

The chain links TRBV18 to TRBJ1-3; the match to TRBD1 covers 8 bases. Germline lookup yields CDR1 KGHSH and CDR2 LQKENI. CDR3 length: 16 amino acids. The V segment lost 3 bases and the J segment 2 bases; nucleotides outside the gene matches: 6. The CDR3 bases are TGTGCCAGCTCACCTCGCTCGACAGGGGCTGGAAACACCATATATTTT. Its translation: CASSPRSTGAGNTIYF.

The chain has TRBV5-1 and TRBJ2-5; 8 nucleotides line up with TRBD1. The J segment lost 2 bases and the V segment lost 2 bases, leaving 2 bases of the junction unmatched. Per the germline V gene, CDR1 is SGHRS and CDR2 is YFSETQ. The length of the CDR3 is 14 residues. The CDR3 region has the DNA TGCGCCAGCAGCTTCACAGGGGGGCAAGAGACCCAGTACTTC. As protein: CASSFTGGQETQYF.

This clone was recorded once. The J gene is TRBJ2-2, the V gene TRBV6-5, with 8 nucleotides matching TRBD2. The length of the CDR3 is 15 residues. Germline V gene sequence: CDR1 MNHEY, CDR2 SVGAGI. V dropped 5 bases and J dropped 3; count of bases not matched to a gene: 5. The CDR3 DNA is TGTGCCAGCAGTCTCGCGGGGGGACACACCGGGGAGCTGTTTTTT. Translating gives CASSLAGGHTGELFF.

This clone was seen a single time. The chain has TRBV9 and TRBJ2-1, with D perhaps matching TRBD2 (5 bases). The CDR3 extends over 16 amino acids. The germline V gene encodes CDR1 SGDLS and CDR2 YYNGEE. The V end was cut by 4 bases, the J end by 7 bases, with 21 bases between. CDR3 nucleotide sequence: TGTGCCAGCAGCCCCTGGACGACAAGGAGCGGTAATGAGCAGTTCTTC. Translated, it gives CASSPWTTRSGNEQFF.

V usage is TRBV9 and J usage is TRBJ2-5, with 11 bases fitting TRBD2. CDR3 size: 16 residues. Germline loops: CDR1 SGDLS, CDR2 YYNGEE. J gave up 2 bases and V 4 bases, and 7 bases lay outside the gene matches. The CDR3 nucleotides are TGTGCCAGCAGCCCAAATCCTAGCGGGGGGCAAGAGACCCAGTACTTC. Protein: CASSPNPSGGQETQYF.

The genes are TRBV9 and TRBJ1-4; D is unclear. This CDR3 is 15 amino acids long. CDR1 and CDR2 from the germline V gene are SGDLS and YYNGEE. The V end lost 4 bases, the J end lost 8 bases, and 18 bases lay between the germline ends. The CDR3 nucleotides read TGTGCCAGCAGCATTGACGGGTCGGGAGGAGAAAAACTGTTTTTT. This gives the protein CASSIDGSGGEKLFF.

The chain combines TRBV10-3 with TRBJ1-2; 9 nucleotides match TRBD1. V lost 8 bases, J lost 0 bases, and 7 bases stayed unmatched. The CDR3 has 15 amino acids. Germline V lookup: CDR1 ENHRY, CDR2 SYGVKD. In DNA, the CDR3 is TGTGCCATCGGAAGGACAGGGGAAGCTAACTATGGCTACACCTTC. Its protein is CAIGRTGEANYGYTF.

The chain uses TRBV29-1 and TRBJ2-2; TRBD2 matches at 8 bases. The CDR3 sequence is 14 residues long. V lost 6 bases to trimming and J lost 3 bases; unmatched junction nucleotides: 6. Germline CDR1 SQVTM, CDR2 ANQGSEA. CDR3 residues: CSVGGDLYTGELFF. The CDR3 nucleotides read TGCAGCGTCGGGGGGGATTTGTACACCGGGGAGCTGTTTTTT.

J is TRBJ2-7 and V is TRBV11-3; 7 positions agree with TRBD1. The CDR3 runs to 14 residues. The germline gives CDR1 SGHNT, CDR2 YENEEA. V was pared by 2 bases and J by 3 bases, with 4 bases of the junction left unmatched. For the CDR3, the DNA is TGTGCCAGCAGCTTAAAGACAGGGAACTACGAGCAGTACTTC. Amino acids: CASSLKTGNYEQYF.